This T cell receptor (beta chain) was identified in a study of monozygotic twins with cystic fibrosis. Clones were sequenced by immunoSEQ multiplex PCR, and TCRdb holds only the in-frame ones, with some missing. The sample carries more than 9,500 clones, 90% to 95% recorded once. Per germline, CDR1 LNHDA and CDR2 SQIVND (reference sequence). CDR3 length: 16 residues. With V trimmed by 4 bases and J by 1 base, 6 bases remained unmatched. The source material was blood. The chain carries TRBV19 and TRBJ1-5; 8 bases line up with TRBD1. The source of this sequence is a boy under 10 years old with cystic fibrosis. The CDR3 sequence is CASSTDRVVSNQPQHF. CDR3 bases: TGTGCCAGTAGTACGGACAGGGTGGTAAGCAATCAGCCCCAGCATTTT.